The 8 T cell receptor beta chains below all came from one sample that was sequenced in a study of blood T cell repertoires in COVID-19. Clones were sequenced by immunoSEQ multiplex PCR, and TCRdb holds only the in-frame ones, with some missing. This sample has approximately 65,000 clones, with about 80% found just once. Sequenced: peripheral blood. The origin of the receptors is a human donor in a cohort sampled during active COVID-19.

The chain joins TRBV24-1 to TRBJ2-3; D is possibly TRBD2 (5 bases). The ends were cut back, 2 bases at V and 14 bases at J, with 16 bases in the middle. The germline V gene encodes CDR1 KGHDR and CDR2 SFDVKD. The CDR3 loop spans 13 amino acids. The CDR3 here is CATSDSSGNLPYF. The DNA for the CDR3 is TGTGCCACCAGTGATTCGTCCGGGAACCTACCGTATTTT.

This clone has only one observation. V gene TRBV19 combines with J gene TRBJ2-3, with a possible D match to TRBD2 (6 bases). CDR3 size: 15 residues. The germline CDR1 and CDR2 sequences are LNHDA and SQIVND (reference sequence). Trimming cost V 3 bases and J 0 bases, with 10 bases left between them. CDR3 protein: CASSISGASTDTQYF. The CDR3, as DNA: TGTGCCAGTAGTATTTCGGGAGCGAGCACAGATACGCAGTATTTT.

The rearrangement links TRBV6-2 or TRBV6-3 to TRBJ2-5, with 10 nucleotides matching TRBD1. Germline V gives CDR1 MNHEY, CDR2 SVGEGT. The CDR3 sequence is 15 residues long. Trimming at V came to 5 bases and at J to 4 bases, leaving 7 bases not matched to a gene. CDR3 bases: TGTGCCAGCAGTGACCGGGACAGGGGTGGAGAGACCCAGTACTTC. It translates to CASSDRDRGGETQYF.

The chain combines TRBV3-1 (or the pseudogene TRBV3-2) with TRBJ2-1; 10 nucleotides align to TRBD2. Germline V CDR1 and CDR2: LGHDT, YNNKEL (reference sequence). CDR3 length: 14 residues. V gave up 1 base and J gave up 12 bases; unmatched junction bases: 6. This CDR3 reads CASSQGTSGQGQFF. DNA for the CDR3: TGTGCCAGCAGCCAAGGGACTAGCGGCCAGGGGCAGTTCTTC.

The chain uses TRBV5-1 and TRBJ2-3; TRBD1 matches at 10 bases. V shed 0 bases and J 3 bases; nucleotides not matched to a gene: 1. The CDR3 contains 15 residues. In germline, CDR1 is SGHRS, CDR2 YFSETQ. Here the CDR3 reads CASSLGDRGTDTQYF. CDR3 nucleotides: TGCGCCAGCAGCTTGGGGGACAGGGGAACAGATACGCAGTATTTT.

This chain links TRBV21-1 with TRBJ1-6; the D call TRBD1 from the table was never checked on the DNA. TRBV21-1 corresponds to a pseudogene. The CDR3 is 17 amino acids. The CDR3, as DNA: TGTGCCAGCAGAACCCCGCCAGGGGTATCCTATAATTCACCCCTCCACTTT. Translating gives CASRTPPGVSYNSPLHF.

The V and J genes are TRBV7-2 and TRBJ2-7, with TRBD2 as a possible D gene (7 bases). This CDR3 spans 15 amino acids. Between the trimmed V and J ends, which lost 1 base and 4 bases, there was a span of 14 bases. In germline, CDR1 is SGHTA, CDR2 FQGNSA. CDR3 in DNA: TGTGCCAGCAGCTTAGTAAGGGGGGGCGAGTACGAGCAGTACTTC. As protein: CASSLVRGGEYEQYF.

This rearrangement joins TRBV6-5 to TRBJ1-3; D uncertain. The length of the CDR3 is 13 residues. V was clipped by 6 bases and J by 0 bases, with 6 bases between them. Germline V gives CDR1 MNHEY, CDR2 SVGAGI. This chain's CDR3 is CASRHSSGNTIYF. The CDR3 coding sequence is TGTGCCAGCAGACACAGCTCTGGAAACACCATATATTTT.